The 26 T cell receptor beta chains in this list originate from one sample, sequenced in a study of cytomegalovirus exposure and HLA in healthy donors. A multiplex PCR was run with 60 Vbeta primers and 13 Jbeta primers. Generated by immunoSEQ multiplex PCR, the TCRdb table keeps only in-frame clones and is missing some. The sample lists around 190,000 clones, more than 65% occurring once. Sequencing used PBMCs. These receptors all come from a woman between 50 and 59 years old in good health and CMV-seronegative.

This clone came up a few times. This chain connects TRBV7-5 to TRBJ2-1; the table names TRBD2, a call not compared with the DNA. TRBV7-5 is deemed a pseudogene. The CDR3 runs to 21 residues. CDR3 residues: CARSLNGRQIQGTSGPNEQFF. In DNA form, the CDR3 reads TGTGCCAGAAGCTTAAATGGTAGGCAGATTCAGGGGACTAGCGGACCTAATGAGCAGTTCTTC.

This chain uses TRBV6-6 with TRBJ1-1, with D possibly matching TRBD1 (5 bases). Germline assignment: CDR1 MNHNY and CDR2 SVGAGI (reference sequence). The ends were cut back, 2 bases at V and 11 bases at J, with 12 bases in the middle. The CDR3 has 12 residues. CDR3 sequence reads: CASSYPGERAFF. In nucleotides, the CDR3 is TGTGCCAGCAGTTACCCGGGGGAGAGGGCTTTCTTT.

The V and J genes are TRBV15 and TRBJ2-7; D possibly corresponds to TRBD1 (6 bases). The V gene lost 3 bases and the J gene lost 3 bases, with 15 bases spanning the gap. The CDR3 runs to 15 residues. Per the germline V gene, CDR1 is LNHNV and CDR2 is YYDKDF (reference sequence). The CDR3 reads CATSRTGTKNYEQYF. The CDR3 DNA is TGTGCCACCAGCAGGACCGGGACAAAAAACTACGAGCAGTACTTC.

This sequence joins TRBV4-1 and TRBJ1-3, with a weak D call TRBD1 (5 bases). V lost 4 bases, J lost 4 bases, and 20 bases lay in between. The CDR3 is made up of 17 amino acids. From germline, CDR1 is MGHRA and CDR2 YSYEKL. CDR3 amino acids: CASSPGSLGDSGNTIYF. The CDR3 DNA reads TGCGCCAGCAGCCCAGGGTCCCTGGGGGACTCCGGAAACACCATATATTTT.

The chain recombines TRBV5-4 with TRBJ2-4; TRBD2 aligns across 9 bases. Looked up from germline, CDR1 is SGHNT and CDR2 is YYREEE (reference sequence). The trim removed 0 bases at V and 5 bases at J, leaving 12 bases unmatched. The CDR3 is made up of 18 amino acids. The CDR3 coding sequence is TGTGCCAGCAGCTTGGGACTAGCGGCCATTGGGGGGGAAAACATTCAGTACTTC. It codes for CASSLGLAAIGGENIQYF.

V is TRBV5-6 and J is TRBJ2-2; D unresolved. There are 13 residues in the CDR3. Between the trimmed V and J ends, which lost 6 bases and 1 base, there was a span of 7 bases. In germline, CDR1 is SGHDT, CDR2 YYEEEE. The CDR3 DNA reads as TGTGCCAGCACCCACAAGAACACCGGGGAGCTGTTTTTT. Translating gives CASTHKNTGELFF.

J is TRBJ2-5 and V is TRBV7-6; D call uncertain. Germline V gene sequence: CDR1 SGHVS, CDR2 FNYEAQ. V lost 8 bases, J lost 0 bases, and 4 bases lay in between. The CDR3 contains 11 residues. CDR3 bases: TGTGCCAGCGTCTACCAAGAGACCCAGTACTTC. Its translation: CASVYQETQYF.

The V and J genes are TRBV11-2 and TRBJ2-1; TRBD2 agrees at 11 bases. V trimming: 3 bases; J trimming: 7 bases; junction bases outside the gene matches: 8. CDR1 is SGHAT and CDR2 is FQNNGV in the germline V gene. CDR3 length: 16 amino acids. CDR3 DNA: TGTGCCAGCAGCTTTCGTAGCGGGGGGGATAGGAATGAGCAGTTCTTC. Residues: CASSFRSGGDRNEQFF.

The chain uses TRBV5-1 and TRBJ2-5; D possibly corresponds to TRBD2 (7 bases). Trimming pared 1 base from V and 5 bases from J, leaving 18 bases between. This CDR3 spans 16 amino acids. Germline loops: CDR1 SGHRS, CDR2 YFSETQ. The CDR3 loop is CASSLRGTTRGETQYF. CDR3 in DNA: TGCGCCAGCAGCTTGAGGGGGACTACACGCGGCGAGACCCAGTACTTC. Supplemented by reference TRBV5-1 and TRBJ2-5, the full variable domain reads KAGVTQTPRYLIKTRGQQVTLSCSPISGHRSVSWYQQTPGQGLQFLFEYFSETQRNKGNFPGRFSGRQFSNSRSEMNVSTLELGDSALYLCASSLRGTTRGETQYFGPGTRLLVL.

This clone appeared a few times. The chain employs TRBV30 and TRBJ2-4, with a tentative D call TRBD2 (5 bases). CDR1 and CDR2 from the germline V gene are GTSNPN and SVGIG (reference sequence). V was trimmed by 4 bases and J by 0 bases, leaving 16 bases between them. The CDR3 length is 16 residues. In DNA form, the CDR3 reads TGTGCCTGGATCTGGTCCGGGGTTGGAGCCAAAAACATTCAGTACTTC. Its translation is CAWIWSGVGAKNIQYF.

This chain connects TRBV5-1 to TRBJ2-1, with D possibly being TRBD1 (5 bases). V was cut by 4 bases and J by 6 bases, with 23 bases left in between. CDR1 is SGHRS, CDR2 YFSETQ, per germline. The CDR3 has 17 amino acids. The CDR3 sequence: CASSPTQADRRSNEQFF. The CDR3 DNA follows: TGCGCCAGCAGCCCGACTCAGGCAGACAGAAGGTCCAATGAGCAGTTCTTC.

The chain carries TRBV27 and TRBJ2-4; D is perhaps TRBD2 (5 bases). Trimming removed 6 bases from V and 0 bases from J, with 15 bases in between. This CDR3 spans 16 amino acids. CDR1 MNHEY and CDR2 SMNVEV come from the germline V gene (reference sequence). The CDR3 region is CASRPGLPLAKNIQYF. The CDR3 region has the DNA TGTGCCAGCAGACCCGGACTGCCGCTAGCCAAAAACATTCAGTACTTC.

On this clone itself: Other DNA variants within this sample encode the same CDR3. The gene calls are TRBV5-1 and TRBJ2-7; 13 bases map to TRBD2. The CDR3 loop spans 15 amino acids. Losses at the gene ends were 3 bases for V and 3 bases for J; bases not matched to a gene: 3. Germline V gene lookup returns CDR1 SGHRS and CDR2 YFSETQ. DNA for the CDR3: TGCGCCAGCAGCTCGGGACTAGCGGGATTCTACGAGCAGTACTTC. Translation gives CASSSGLAGFYEQYF.

The chain employs TRBV5-1 and TRBJ1-2; possibly TRBD1 for D (5 bases). This CDR3 has 14 amino acids. Germline V gene data show CDR1 as SGHRS and CDR2 as YFSETQ. V was cut by 2 bases and J by 4 bases, with 12 bases left in between. The CDR3 DNA follows: TGCGCCAGCAGCTTACAGGAGGGTCTCTATGGCTACACCTTC. This encodes CASSLQEGLYGYTF.

J is TRBJ1-5 and V is TRBV9, with unresolved D. CDR1 and CDR2 from the germline V gene are SGDLS and YYNGEE. CDR3 length equals 15 residues. The V and J ends lost 2 bases and 4 bases respectively, with 13 bases between them. CDR3 protein: CASSVTPARNQPQHF. CDR3 bases: TGTGCCAGCAGCGTGACGCCGGCGAGGAATCAGCCCCAGCATTTT.

The genes are TRBV6-1 and TRBJ2-7; 10 nucleotides match TRBD1. The germline CDR1 and CDR2 sequences are MNHNS and SASEGT. The CDR3 spans 13 residues. V was clipped by 6 bases and J by 6 bases; unmatched bases: 5. Here the CDR3 reads CASRDRGEAEQYF. The CDR3 nucleotides are TGTGCCAGCAGGGACAGGGGGGAGGCCGAGCAGTACTTC.

V is TRBV28 and J is TRBJ2-1, with 7 bases matching TRBD1. The trim removed 10 bases at V and 4 bases at J, leaving 10 bases unmatched. CDR1 is MDHEN, CDR2 SYDVKM, per germline. The CDR3 extends over 14 amino acids. The CDR3 region is CATGQTGQYNEQFF. CDR3 in DNA: TGTGCCACGGGACAGACAGGGCAATACAATGAGCAGTTCTTC.

V usage is TRBV9 and J usage is TRBJ2-7, with TRBD2 as a possible D gene (5 bases). Trimming left V 0 bases short and J 2 bases short, with 9 bases between. The CDR3 runs to 14 residues. Germline V gene lookup returns CDR1 SGDLS and CDR2 YYNGEE. CDR3 coding DNA: TGTGCCAGCAGCGTAGCAGCGGACCCCTACGAGCAGTACTTC. Translated: CASSVAADPYEQYF.

The chain joins TRBV28 to TRBJ2-7; TRBD2 matches 7 bases. V trimming: 10 bases; J trimming: 0 bases; junction bases outside the gene matches: 9. Germline loops: CDR1 MDHEN, CDR2 SYDVKM. There are 14 residues in the CDR3. The CDR3 region is CAIRVGGSSYEQYF. The DNA of the CDR3 is TGTGCCATCCGAGTAGGCGGGAGCTCCTACGAGCAGTACTTC.

V gene TRBV28 combines with J gene TRBJ2-7; 8 bases line up with TRBD1. Trimming took 6 bases from V and 2 from J; bases not matched to a gene: 3. The CDR3 is 13 residues long. Germline CDR1 reads MDHEN; CDR2 reads SYDVKM. This CDR3 is CASRYRGTYEQYF. The CDR3 DNA is TGTGCCAGCAGGTACAGGGGGACCTACGAGCAGTACTTC.

The V gene is TRBV4-1, the J gene TRBJ2-1; tentatively, D is TRBD2 (5 bases). This CDR3 comprises 14 residues. Germline V gene lookup returns CDR1 MGHRA and CDR2 YSYEKL. Trimming stripped 4 bases from V and 3 bases from J, with 10 bases between. The CDR3 DNA sequence: TGCGCCAGCAGCCGAGATCGGGGCTACAATGAGCAGTTCTTC. Translating gives CASSRDRGYNEQFF.

The chain joins TRBV9 to TRBJ1-2; unclear D gene. Germline V gene data show CDR1 as SGDLS and CDR2 as YYNGEE. This CDR3 is built from 13 residues. The ends were cut back, 2 bases at V and 4 bases at J, with 9 bases in the middle. The CDR3 coding sequence is TGTGCCAGCAGCGTGAACAGTCTCTATGGCTACACCTTC. Amino acids: CASSVNSLYGYTF.

The chain joins TRBV5-1 to TRBJ1-5; TRBD1 matches 8 bases. V gave up 2 bases and J gave up 6 bases; unmatched junction bases: 4. The CDR3 totals 14 residues. CDR1 and CDR2 from the germline V gene are SGHRS and YFSETQ. The CDR3 nucleotides are TGCGCCAGCAGCTTCGGACAGGGAGGTCAGCCCCAGCATTTT. Protein product: CASSFGQGGQPQHF.

J is TRBJ2-5 and V is TRBV7-2, with 7 bases lining up with TRBD1. The CDR3 is 14 amino acids. Germline lookup yields CDR1 SGHTA and CDR2 FQGNSA. V lost 4 bases, J lost 5 bases, and 7 bases stayed unmatched. CDR3 in amino acids: CASSYEQGWETQYF. The DNA of the CDR3 is TGTGCCAGCAGCTATGAACAGGGGTGGGAGACCCAGTACTTC.

The gene calls are TRBV12-5 and TRBJ2-3, with TRBD2 identical over 12 bases. CDR1 is LGHNT, CDR2 FRNRAP, per germline. CDR3 length: 20 amino acids. The V and J ends lost 0 bases and 0 bases, in that order; junction bases with no gene match: 10. CDR3 amino acids: CASGLVLGLAGRPSTDTQYF. The CDR3 DNA reads as TGTGCTAGTGGTTTGGTACTTGGACTAGCGGGGCGGCCTAGCACAGATACGCAGTATTTT. The full variable domain, with the rest looked up from reference TRBV12-5 and TRBJ2-3, is DARVTQTPRHKVTEMGQEVTMRCQPILGHNTVFWYRQTMMQGLELLAYFRNRAPLDDSGMPKDRFSAEMPDATLATLKIQPSEPRDSAVYFCASGLVLGLAGRPSTDTQYFGPGTRLTVL.

CDR3 protein: CASSLRRTDEQYF. CDR3 DNA: TGTGCCAGCAGTCTAAGACGAACAGACGAGCAGTACTTC. The J gene is TRBJ2-7, the V gene TRBV28, with D hard to call. V gave up 5 bases and J gave up 5 bases, with 13 bases separating them. The CDR3 consists of 13 residues. Germline V gives CDR1 MDHEN, CDR2 SYDVKM.